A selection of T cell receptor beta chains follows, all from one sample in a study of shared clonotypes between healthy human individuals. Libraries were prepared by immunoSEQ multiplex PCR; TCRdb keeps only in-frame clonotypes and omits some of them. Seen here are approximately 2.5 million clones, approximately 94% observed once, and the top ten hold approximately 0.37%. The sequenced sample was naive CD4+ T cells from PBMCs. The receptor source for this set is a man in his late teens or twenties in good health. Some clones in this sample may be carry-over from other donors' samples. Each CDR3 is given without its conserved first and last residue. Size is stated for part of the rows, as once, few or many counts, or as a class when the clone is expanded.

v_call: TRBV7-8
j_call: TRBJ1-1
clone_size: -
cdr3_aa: ASSLTFPRPTEAF

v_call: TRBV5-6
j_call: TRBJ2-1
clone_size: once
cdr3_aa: ASSLHRGYNEQF

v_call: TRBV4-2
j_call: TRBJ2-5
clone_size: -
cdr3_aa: ASSQTARAETQY

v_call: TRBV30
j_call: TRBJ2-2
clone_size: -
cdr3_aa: AWSSSPFFAVSNTGELF

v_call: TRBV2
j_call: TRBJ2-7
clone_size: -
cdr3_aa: ASEIVGGYEQY

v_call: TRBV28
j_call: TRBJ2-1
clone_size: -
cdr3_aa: ASSSTSGRAYNEQF

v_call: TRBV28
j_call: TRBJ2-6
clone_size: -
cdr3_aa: ASSRSGPRGANVLT

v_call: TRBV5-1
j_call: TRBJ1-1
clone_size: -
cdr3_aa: ASSSGWNTEAF

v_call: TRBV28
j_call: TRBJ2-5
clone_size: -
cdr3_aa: ASSFGSVETQY

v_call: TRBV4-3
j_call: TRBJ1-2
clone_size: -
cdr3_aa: ASSPLGAGSDGYT

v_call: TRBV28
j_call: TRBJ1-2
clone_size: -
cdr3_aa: ASSPAGASNYGYT

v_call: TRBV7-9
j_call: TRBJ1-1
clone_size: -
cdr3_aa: ASSLAWGHTEAF

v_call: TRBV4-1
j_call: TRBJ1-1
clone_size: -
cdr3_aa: ASSQGGAILHAF

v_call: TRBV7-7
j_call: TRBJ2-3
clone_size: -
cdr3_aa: ASSPSNRADTQY

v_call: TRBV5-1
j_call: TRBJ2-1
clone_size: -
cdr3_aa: ASSPGLAGGLDEQF

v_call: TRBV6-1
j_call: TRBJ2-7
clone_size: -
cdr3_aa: ASRRDRFYEQY

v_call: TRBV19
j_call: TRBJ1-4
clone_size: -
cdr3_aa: ASSYTRRATNEKLF

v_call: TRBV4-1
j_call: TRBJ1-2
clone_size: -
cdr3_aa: ASSPASRRQGSYGYT

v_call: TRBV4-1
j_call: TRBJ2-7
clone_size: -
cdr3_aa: ASSLRGRAFYEQY

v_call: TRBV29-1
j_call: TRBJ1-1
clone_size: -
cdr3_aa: SARGQENTEAF

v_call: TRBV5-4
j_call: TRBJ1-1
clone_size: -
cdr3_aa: ASSLGLNTEAF

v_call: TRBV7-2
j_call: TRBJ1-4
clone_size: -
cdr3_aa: ASSSGGTAANEKLF